These T cell receptor beta chains were read from a single sample in a study of OX40 agonist ivuxolimab in advanced cancers. Libraries were prepared by immunoSEQ multiplex PCR; TCRdb keeps only in-frame clonotypes and omits some of them. The table includes about 90,000 clones, roughly 87% detected once. Source: CD4+ or CD8+ T cells sorted from blood, taken in a trial of the OX40 agonist ivuxolimab. All receptors come from an adult with an advanced solid tumor such as melanoma, head and neck, liver or kidney cancer. CDR3s include the opening cysteine and the closing phenylalanine or tryptophan.

v_call	cdr3_length	j_call	cdr3_aa
TRBV10-2	14	TRBJ2-1	CASQTPGSGNEQFF
TRBV6-5	15	TRBJ1-5	CASSLGGGRGKTQHF
TRBV10-3	13	TRBJ1-2	CATGQGLDYGYTF
TRBV7-8	16	TRBJ2-3	CASSDQGAPSTDTQYF
TRBV28	13	TRBJ2-2	CASTIWTSGELFF
TRBV7-8	11	TRBJ2-7	CASSLVGEQYF
TRBV7-6	15	TRBJ1-2	CASSFSGGIEDGYTF
TRBV28	15	TRBJ1-5	CASSLPAGHGQPQHF
TRBV10-3	15	TRBJ1-3	CAISAQGASGNTIYF
TRBV28	16	TRBJ1-1	CASIVTPSPMNTEAFF
TRBV5-1	15	TRBJ1-4	CASSLEATTNEKLFF
TRBV7-7	13	TRBJ2-1	CASSLGLDNEQFF
TRBV18	15	TRBJ1-2	CASSPPDRARYGYTF
TRBV7-9	14	TRBJ2-5	CASTDLHYQETQYF
TRBV6-6	14	TRBJ1-2	CASSYERGSYGYTF
TRBV7-7	13	TRBJ2-1	CASSLGQNNEQFF
TRBV11-2	15	TRBJ2-5	CASSLAGQSQETQYF
TRBV5-1	15	TRBJ2-2	CASSLVTSVSGELFF
TRBV7-2	15	TRBJ1-2	CASSLRTGSSYGYTF
TRBV7-8	15	TRBJ1-5	CASSLEELGNQPQHF
TRBV7-2	16	TRBJ1-6	CASSLVPGGDNSPLHF
TRBV11-3	13	TRBJ2-1	CASSLGEHNEQFF
TRBV10-1	12	TRBJ2-7	CASRSGVGEQYF
TRBV5-1	15	TRBJ1-2	CASSFGEGAIYGYTF
TRBV5-1	15	TRBJ2-1	CASSLRLEGGREQFF
TRBV6-1	14	TRBJ1-2	CASNPERGVYGYTF
TRBV5-1	15	TRBJ2-7	CASSLRVSGTYEQYF
TRBV9	14	TRBJ2-2	CASSVDGVEGELFF
TRBV19	13	TRBJ2-7	CASSRPGAYEQYF
TRBV6-5	13	TRBJ1-4	CASSRQGGEKLFF
TRBV14	15	TRBJ2-7	CASSQETQGGYEQYF
TRBV7-3	13	TRBJ1-1	CASSLPPNTEAFF
TRBV5-1	14	TRBJ1-4	CASSLARGNEKLFF
TRBV13	17	TRBJ1-2	CASSLKGISGGRGGYTF